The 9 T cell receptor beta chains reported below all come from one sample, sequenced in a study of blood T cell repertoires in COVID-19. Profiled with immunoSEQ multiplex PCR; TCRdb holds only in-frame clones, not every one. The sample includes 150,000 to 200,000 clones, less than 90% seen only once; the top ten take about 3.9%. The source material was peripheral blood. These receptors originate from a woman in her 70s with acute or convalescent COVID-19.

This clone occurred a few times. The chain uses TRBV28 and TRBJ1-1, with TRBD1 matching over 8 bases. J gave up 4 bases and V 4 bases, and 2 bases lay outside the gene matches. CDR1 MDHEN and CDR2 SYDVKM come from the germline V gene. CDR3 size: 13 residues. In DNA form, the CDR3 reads TGTGCCAGCAGTTCAGGGGGCATCACTGAAGCTTTCTTT. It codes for CASSSGGITEAFF.

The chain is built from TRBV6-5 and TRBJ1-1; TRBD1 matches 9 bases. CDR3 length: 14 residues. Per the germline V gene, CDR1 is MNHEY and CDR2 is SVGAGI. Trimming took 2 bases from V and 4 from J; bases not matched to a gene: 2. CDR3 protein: CASSYGTGTTEAFF. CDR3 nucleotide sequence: TGTGCCAGCAGTTACGGGACAGGGACCACTGAAGCTTTCTTT.

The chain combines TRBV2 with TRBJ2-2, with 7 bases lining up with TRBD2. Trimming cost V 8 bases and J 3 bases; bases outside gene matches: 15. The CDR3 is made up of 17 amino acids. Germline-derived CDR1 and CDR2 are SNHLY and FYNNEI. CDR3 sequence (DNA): TGTGCCAGCTCTTACCCGGCTAGCGGACCCGACACCGGGGAGCTGTTTTTT. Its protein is CASSYPASGPDTGELFF.

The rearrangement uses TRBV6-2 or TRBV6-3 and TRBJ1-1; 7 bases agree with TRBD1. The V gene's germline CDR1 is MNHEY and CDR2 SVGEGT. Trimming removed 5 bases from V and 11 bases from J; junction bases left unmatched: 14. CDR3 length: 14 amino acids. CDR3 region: CASSDLDRVGSAFF. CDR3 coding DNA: TGTGCCAGCAGTGACCTAGACAGGGTCGGGTCGGCTTTCTTT.

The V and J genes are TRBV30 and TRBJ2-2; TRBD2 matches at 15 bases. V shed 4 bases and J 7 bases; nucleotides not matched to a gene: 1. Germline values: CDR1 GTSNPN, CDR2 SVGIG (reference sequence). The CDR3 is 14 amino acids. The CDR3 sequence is CAWKGLAGGGELFF. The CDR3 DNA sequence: TGTGCCTGGAAGGGACTAGCGGGGGGCGGGGAGCTGTTTTTT.

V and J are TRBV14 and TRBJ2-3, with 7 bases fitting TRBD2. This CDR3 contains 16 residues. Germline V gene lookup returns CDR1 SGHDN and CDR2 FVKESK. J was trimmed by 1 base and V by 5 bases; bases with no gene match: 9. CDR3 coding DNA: TGTGCCAGCAGCTCCGGGTGGGGGGGAGGCACAGATACGCAGTATTTT. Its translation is CASSSGWGGGTDTQYF.

In DNA form, the CDR3 reads TGCGCCAGCAGCTCGACCGGGCATCAGGGGGTAGGGTCCTACAATGAGCAGTTCTTC. Its translation: CASSSTGHQGVGSYNEQFF. V is TRBV5-1 and J is TRBJ2-1; 7 positions match TRBD1. V gave up 3 bases and J gave up 1 base; unmatched junction bases: 16. In germline, CDR1 is SGHRS, CDR2 YFSETQ. The CDR3 has 19 residues.

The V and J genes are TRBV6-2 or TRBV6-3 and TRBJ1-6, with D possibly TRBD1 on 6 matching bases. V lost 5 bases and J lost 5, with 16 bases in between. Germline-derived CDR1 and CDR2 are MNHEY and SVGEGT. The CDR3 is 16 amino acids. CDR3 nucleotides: TGTGCCAGCAGTAGACCCCGACAGGCGAATAATTCACCCCTCCACTTT. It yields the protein CASSRPRQANNSPLHF.

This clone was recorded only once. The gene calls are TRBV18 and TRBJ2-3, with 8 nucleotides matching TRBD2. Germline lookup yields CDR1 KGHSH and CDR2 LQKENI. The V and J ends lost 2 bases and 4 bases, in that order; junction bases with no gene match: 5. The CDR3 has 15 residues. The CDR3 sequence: CASSPTIAGPDTQYF. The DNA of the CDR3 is TGTGCCAGCTCACCAACGATAGCGGGGCCAGATACGCAGTATTTT.